The 10 T cell receptor beta chains below all came from one sample that was sequenced in a study of blood T cell repertoires in COVID-19 (dated by TCRdb to the early 2020s). The library was built by means of the immunoSEQ multiplex PCR assay. TCRdb retrieved this table from immuneACCESS and kept in-frame rearrangements only. Not all clones are present; in checked studies, unresolved V genes account for under half, and no reason is known for the remainder. This sample is represented by around 250,000 clones; about 88% of them were singletons. The top ten hold less than 8.5% of the sample. The source material was peripheral blood. The source of these receptors is a woman in her 70s with active or convalescent COVID-19.

This clone appeared a single time. The rearrangement links TRBV3-1 (or the pseudogene TRBV3-2) to TRBJ2-2; 7 bases are a match to TRBD1. CDR3 size: 11 residues. Germline CDR1 reads LGHDT; CDR2 reads YNNKEL (reference sequence). V gave up 5 bases and J gave up 10 bases; unmatched junction bases: 1. CDR3 amino acids: CASSTGVELFF. In DNA, the CDR3 is TGTGCCAGCAGCACAGGGGTGGAGCTGTTTTTT.

The rearrangement links TRBV2 to TRBJ1-2; possibly TRBD1 for D (5 bases). V was clipped by 2 bases and J by 8 bases, with 12 bases between them. Germline V gene data show CDR1 as SNHLY and CDR2 as FYNNEI. The CDR3 consists of 13 residues. The CDR3: CASSEIRGWGYTF. DNA for the CDR3: TGTGCCAGCAGTGAAATAAGGGGCTGGGGCTACACCTTC. Together with reference TRBV2 and TRBJ1-2, the CDR3 gives the full variable domain: EPEVTQTPSHQVTQMGQEVILRCVPISNHLYFYWYRQILGQKVEFLVSFYNNEISEKSEIFDDQFSVERPDGSNFTLKIRSTKLEDSAMYFCASSEIRGWGYTFGSGTRLTVV.

The CDR3 loop is CASSELRQGHSGNTIYF. For the CDR3, the DNA is TGTGCCAGCAGTGAACTCAGACAGGGCCATTCTGGAAACACCATATATTTT. The J gene is TRBJ1-3, the V gene TRBV6-1; TRBD1 agrees at 7 bases. Germline CDR1 MNHNS, CDR2 SASEGT. The CDR3 totals 17 residues. V dropped 2 bases and J dropped 1; count of bases not matched to a gene: 8.

The chain joins TRBV24-1 to TRBJ2-2; no definite D call. Germline V gene data show CDR1 as KGHDR and CDR2 as SFDVKD. This CDR3 is built from 15 residues. V lost 4 bases to trimming and J lost 6 bases, with 14 bases between them. The CDR3 DNA is TGTGCCACCAGTGACCCCTACGACTGGTCCGGGGAGCTGTTTTTT. It encodes CATSDPYDWSGELFF.

CDR3 residues: CATFPLGGMVYEQYF. CDR3 nucleotide sequence: TGTGCCACATTTCCCTTGGGCGGGATGGTCTACGAGCAGTACTTC. The V call is TRBV5-8, the J call TRBJ2-7, with D possibly being TRBD2 (6 bases). Germline CDR1 reads SGHTS; CDR2 reads YDEGEE. The CDR3 contains 15 residues. Trimming removed 9 bases at V and 3 bases at J, with 22 bases between.

This clone was seen a handful of times. The chain carries TRBV19 and TRBJ1-1; TRBD1 might be the D (6 bases). The germline CDR1 and CDR2 sequences are LNHDA and SQIVND (reference sequence). V was shortened by 6 bases and J by 0 bases, with 23 bases between the two germline ends. The CDR3 is 18 residues long. The CDR3 protein is CASRDSQNLGDMNTEAFF. The CDR3 DNA follows: TGTGCCAGTAGGGACAGTCAGAATCTGGGAGATATGAACACTGAAGCTTTCTTT.

This rearrangement joins TRBV27 to TRBJ1-5; D is possibly TRBD1 (6 bases). This CDR3 has 15 residues. Trimming left V 9 bases short and J 7 bases short, with 22 bases between. From germline, CDR1 is MNHEY and CDR2 SMNVEV (reference sequence). CDR3 sequence: CASSPTGSNWQPQHF. CDR3 nucleotides: TGTGCCAGTAGTCCTACAGGGTCCAACTGGCAGCCCCAGCATTTT.

The rearrangement joins TRBV5-1 to TRBJ1-2; 8 bases align to TRBD1. After removal of 7 bases from V and 7 bases from J, the junction contained 9 bases not matched to a gene. Germline assignment: CDR1 SGHRS and CDR2 YFSETQ. This CDR3 is 13 amino acids long. CDR3 sequence: CASAGGDGLGYTF. CDR3 in DNA: TGCGCCAGCGCAGGGGGCGACGGTCTTGGCTACACCTTC.

The chain combines TRBV4-1 with TRBJ1-2; TRBD1 aligns across 7 bases. The CDR3 length is 17 residues. CDR1 MGHRA and CDR2 YSYEKL come from the germline V gene. J gave up 4 bases and V 0 bases, and 11 bases lay outside the gene matches. In DNA, the CDR3 is TGCGCCAGCAGCCAAGATTGGTTAGGACAGGAGCTCTATGGCTACACCTTC. It encodes CASSQDWLGQELYGYTF.

This rearrangement joins TRBV19 to TRBJ1-1; D uncertain. V was pared by 3 bases and J by 5 bases, with 13 bases between. Germline CDR1 is LNHDA and CDR2 is SQIVND (reference sequence). This CDR3 region has 14 residues. The CDR3 nucleotides read TGTGCCAGTAGTATCCTGCGGGAAAGAACTGAAGCTTTCTTT. Translated, it gives CASSILRERTEAFF.